These 22 T cell receptor beta chains were sequenced from one sample in a study of cytomegalovirus exposure and HLA in healthy donors. Amplification used 60 Vbeta primers and 13 Jbeta primers. Sequenced by immunoSEQ multiplex PCR; TCRdb stores in-frame clones only, minus some. The top ten hold 3.9% of the sample, which has about 94,000 clones, 50% to 80% seen once. The source material was PBMCs. These TCRs come from a man aged 30-40 years in good health and CMV-seronegative.

This clone came up once. V is TRBV5-1 and J is TRBJ1-4, with 9 bases fitting TRBD1. After removal of 5 bases from V and 8 bases from J, the junction contained 10 bases not matched to a gene. Germline V gives CDR1 SGHRS, CDR2 YFSETQ. The CDR3 totals 15 residues. CDR3 sequence (DNA): TGCGCCAGCAGGACCCGGGACAGGGCTCTGGAAAAACTGTTTTTT. This translates into CASRTRDRALEKLFF.

In this sample, this clone turned up once. V gene TRBV9 combines with J gene TRBJ2-1; TRBD1 is a possible D gene (6 bases). The CDR3 runs to 12 residues. V gave up 4 bases and J gave up 6 bases, with 8 bases separating them. The germline gives CDR1 SGDLS, CDR2 YYNGEE. The CDR3 nucleotides are TGTGCCAGCAGCCAACAGGGCAATGAGCAGTTCTTC. The encoded protein is CASSQQGNEQFF.

The rearrangement links TRBV2 to TRBJ2-7, with TRBD2 identical over 7 bases. Germline CDR1 SNHLY, CDR2 FYNNEI. The CDR3 contains 14 residues. J was trimmed by 5 bases and V by 6 bases; bases with no gene match: 10. CDR3 sequence: CASRDLGLYNEQYF. The CDR3 DNA is TGTGCCAGCAGGGATCTGGGACTATATAACGAGCAGTACTTC.

The chain has TRBV11-2 and TRBJ1-1; D call uncertain. Trimming shortened V by 3 bases and J by 1 base, and 12 bases separated the two germline ends. This CDR3 is built from 15 residues. Germline CDR1 reads SGHAT; CDR2 reads FQNNGV. The CDR3 DNA follows: TGTGCCAGCAGCTTTGGCAGGAGGAAGAACACTGAAGCTTTCTTT. It translates to CASSFGRRKNTEAFF.

This chain joins TRBV10-3 and TRBJ1-1; 7 nucleotides align to TRBD1. The trim removed 0 bases at V and 4 bases at J, leaving 5 bases unmatched. The CDR3 loop spans 15 amino acids. Germline values: CDR1 ENHRY, CDR2 SYGVKD. DNA of the CDR3: TGTGCCATCAGTGAGTCACGACAGGGCGGCACTGAAGCTTTCTTT. The encoded protein is CAISESRQGGTEAFF.

The genes are TRBV6-6 and TRBJ2-5; 13 nucleotides match TRBD2. Germline V gene lookup returns CDR1 MNHNY and CDR2 SVGAGI (reference sequence). The trim removed 7 bases at V and 5 bases at J, leaving 7 bases unmatched. The CDR3 spans 15 residues. The CDR3 DNA reads as TGTGCCAGCACCGGGACTAGCGGGGACTGGGAGACCCAGTACTTC. Residues: CASTGTSGDWETQYF.

This chain connects TRBV9 to TRBJ1-6, with 7 positions matching TRBD1. Germline CDR1 and CDR2: SGDLS and YYNGEE. The ends lost 1 base at V and 8 bases at J; junction bases unmatched: 6. The CDR3 has 15 amino acids. The CDR3 sequence: CASSVTGESDSPLHF. The CDR3 nucleotides are TGTGCCAGCAGCGTAACAGGGGAATCAGATTCACCCCTCCACTTT.

V is TRBV27 and J is TRBJ1-1; no clear D gene. Trimming took 1 base from V and 1 from J, leaving 4 bases between them. Per the germline V gene, CDR1 is MNHEY and CDR2 is SMNVEV (reference sequence). The CDR3 has 13 residues. CDR3 sequence: CASSLYRNTEAFF. The CDR3 nucleotides read TGTGCCAGCAGTTTATACAGGAACACTGAAGCTTTCTTT.

The chain combines TRBV4-3 with TRBJ2-5; 9 bases map to TRBD2. The trim removed 4 bases at V and 0 bases at J, leaving 3 bases unmatched. CDR1 is LGHNA and CDR2 is YSLEER in the germline V gene. CDR3 size: 15 residues. CDR3: CASSPKRGDQETQYF. CDR3 DNA sequence: TGCGCCAGCAGCCCGAAGCGGGGGGACCAAGAGACCCAGTACTTC.

J is TRBJ2-4 and V is TRBV7-9, with 7 bases fitting TRBD1. Looked up from germline, CDR1 is SEHNR and CDR2 is FQNEAQ (reference sequence). J gave up 6 bases and V 5 bases, and 4 bases lay outside the gene matches. The CDR3 runs to 13 residues. The DNA for the CDR3 is TGTGCCAGCAGCGCCAGACAGGGAAACATTCAGTACTTC. It encodes CASSARQGNIQYF.

This clone was counted only a few times. J is TRBJ2-2 and V is TRBV2, with 15 bases aligning to TRBD2. This CDR3 is 15 amino acids long. With V trimmed by 6 bases and J by 8 bases, 4 bases remained unmatched. Germline V gene lookup returns CDR1 SNHLY and CDR2 FYNNEI. The CDR3 loop reads CASRGLAGGLGELFF. CDR3 DNA: TGTGCCAGCAGGGGACTAGCGGGAGGATTGGGGGAGCTGTTTTTT.

The chain carries TRBV6-5 and TRBJ2-7; D is unresolved. This CDR3 is built from 15 residues. Per germline, CDR1 MNHEY and CDR2 SVGAGI. The V and J ends lost 0 bases and 5 bases respectively, with 14 bases between them. The CDR3 reads CASSYSQRNVHEQYF. The CDR3 DNA reads as TGTGCCAGCAGTTACTCACAGAGAAACGTACACGAGCAGTACTTC.

This clone was seen a few times. The V gene is TRBV6-5, the J gene TRBJ1-2, with 9 positions matching TRBD1. After removal of 4 bases from V and 5 bases from J, the junction contained 8 bases not matched to a gene. There are 15 residues in the CDR3. CDR1 is MNHEY and CDR2 is SVGAGI in the germline V gene. For the CDR3, the DNA is TGTGCCAGCAGTTTGGACAGGGGATTAAAGTATGGCTACACCTTC. Amino acids: CASSLDRGLKYGYTF.

The chain is built from TRBV4-3 and TRBJ1-5; D not certain. Germline loops: CDR1 LGHNA, CDR2 YSLEER. Trimming removed 0 bases from V and 3 bases from J, with 3 bases in between. The CDR3 covers 13 residues. The CDR3 DNA sequence: TGCGCCAGCAGCCAAGAGTACAATCAGCCCCAGCATTTT. Translating it yields CASSQEYNQPQHF.

This clone appeared a few times. This chain connects TRBV29-1 to TRBJ2-1, with D possibly TRBD2 on 5 matching bases. V lost 2 bases, J lost 15 bases, and 14 bases lay in between. Germline V lookup: CDR1 SQVTM, CDR2 ANQGSEA. CDR3 length equals 11 residues. The CDR3 protein is CSVESGKLAFF. The CDR3, as DNA: TGCAGCGTTGAATCCGGGAAGCTAGCGTTCTTC.

The chain couples TRBV19 to TRBJ2-7; tentatively, D is TRBD1 (6 bases). V lost 1 base and J lost 5, with 9 bases in between. Germline lookup yields CDR1 LNHDA and CDR2 SQIVND (reference sequence). The CDR3 is 13 amino acids. The CDR3 reads CASSIGGLNEQYF. The CDR3 DNA reads as TGTGCCAGTAGTATAGGGGGGCTAAACGAGCAGTACTTC.

This rearrangement joins TRBV25-1 to TRBJ2-1; 14 bases fit TRBD2. CDR3 length: 17 residues. Germline V lookup: CDR1 MGHDK, CDR2 SYGVNS. V shed 5 bases, J shed 7 bases, and the junction held 10 bases outside the gene matches. The CDR3 region has the DNA TGTGCCAGCAGTCGGGGACTAGCGGGAGCTGCGAGAAATGAGCAGTTCTTC. This codes for CASSRGLAGAARNEQFF.

The chain uses TRBV13 and TRBJ1-1; TRBD1 aligns across 9 bases. The CDR3 contains 17 residues. The V segment lost 5 bases and the J segment 0 bases; nucleotides outside the gene matches: 10. Germline-derived CDR1 and CDR2 are PRHDT and FYEKMQ (reference sequence). The CDR3 DNA follows: TGTGCCAGCAGCCCCTCTCTCGGGACAGGGTTGAACACTGAAGCTTTCTTT. This encodes CASSPSLGTGLNTEAFF.

This rearrangement joins TRBV5-1 to TRBJ2-7; a possible D gene is TRBD1 (6 bases). This CDR3 comprises 16 residues. V dropped 0 bases and J dropped 0 bases, with 13 bases sitting between them. The germline V gene encodes CDR1 SGHRS and CDR2 YFSETQ. The CDR3 sequence: CASSLASSGVSYEQYF. The CDR3 DNA sequence: TGCGCCAGCAGCTTGGCCTCGTCAGGGGTCTCCTACGAGCAGTACTTC. Full variable domain (missing parts from reference TRBV5-1 and TRBJ2-7): KAGVTQTPRYLIKTRGQQVTLSCSPISGHRSVSWYQQTPGQGLQFLFEYFSETQRNKGNFPGRFSGRQFSNSRSEMNVSTLELGDSALYLCASSLASSGVSYEQYFGPGTRLTVT.

This chain uses TRBV5-1 with TRBJ2-2; D is uncertain. Trimming took 0 bases from V and 0 from J, leaving 6 bases between them. CDR1 and CDR2 from the germline V gene are SGHRS and YFSETQ. The CDR3 runs to 15 residues. The chain's CDR3 is CASSLARTNTGELFF. CDR3 in DNA: TGCGCCAGCAGCTTGGCTAGGACGAACACCGGGGAGCTGTTTTTT. The complete variable domain, with remaining parts taken from reference TRBV5-1 and TRBJ2-2, reads KAGVTQTPRYLIKTRGQQVTLSCSPISGHRSVSWYQQTPGQGLQFLFEYFSETQRNKGNFPGRFSGRQFSNSRSEMNVSTLELGDSALYLCASSLARTNTGELFFGEGSRLTVL.

This clone occurred a few times. This chain uses TRBV18 with TRBJ2-7, with 9 bases aligning to TRBD1. The CDR3 is 15 amino acids. V was clipped by 3 bases and J by 3 bases; unmatched bases: 6. Germline V CDR1 and CDR2: KGHSH, LQKENI. CDR3 nucleotide sequence: TGTGCCAGCTCACCCTATAGGGGACAGGGCTACGAGCAGTACTTC. As protein: CASSPYRGQGYEQYF.

In this sample, this clone turned up a few times. The chain carries TRBV7-9 and TRBJ2-5, with D perhaps matching TRBD1 (5 bases). The last part of the DNA fits TRBJ2-7 better; the J call may be wrong. Germline lookup yields CDR1 SEHNR and CDR2 FQNEAQ (reference sequence). The CDR3 covers 14 residues. The CDR3 DNA follows: TGTGCCAGCAGCTTAGTCCAGGGAACCTACGAGCAGTACTTC. Amino acids: CASSLVQGTYEQYF.